Here is one TCR beta chain with its context. The record originates from a study of T cell changes during pregnancy in multiple sclerosis. Assay used: immunoSEQ multiplex PCR; TCRdb lists only in-frame clones, some missing. The sample holds tens of thousands of clones, over 85% seen once. This CDR3 spans 15 amino acids. Germline-derived CDR1 and CDR2 are SGDLS and YYNGEE. Trimming removed 0 bases from V and 2 bases from J, with 11 bases in between. The TCR sequence derives from a female donor with multiple sclerosis, enrolled in a pregnancy study. This material consisted of CD8+ T cells from peripheral blood mononuclear cells, taken after pregnancy. This chain connects TRBV9 to TRBJ1-2; weak D call: TRBD1 (6 bases). The CDR3 DNA reads TGTGCCAGCAGCGTAGGTTACAGGGAAAACTATGGCTACACCTTC. Amino acid sequence: CASSVGYRENYGYTF.